Listed here are 10 T cell receptor beta chains from one sample, sequenced in a study of blood T cell repertoires in COVID-19. TCRdb keeps only in-frame clones here, not all; method: immunoSEQ multiplex PCR. The data hold 150,000 to 200,000 clones, with approximately 91% observed a single time. The sequencing sample was made of peripheral blood. These receptors all stem from a man younger than 30 with acute or convalescent COVID-19.

This rearrangement joins TRBV19 to TRBJ2-7; 7 nucleotides match TRBD1. Trimming took 5 bases from V and 3 from J; bases not matched to a gene: 7. Germline CDR1 LNHDA, CDR2 SQIVND (reference sequence). The CDR3 has 14 residues. The CDR3 DNA reads TGTGCCAGTAGTGGACAGGAGAGAAACTACGAGCAGTACTTC. It specifies CASSGQERNYEQYF. The full variable domain, with the rest looked up from reference TRBV19 and TRBJ2-7, is DGGITQSPKYLFRKEGQNVTLSCEQNLNHDAMYWYRQDPGQGLRLIYYSQIVNDFQKGDIAEGYSVSREKKESFPLTVTSAQKNPTAFYLCASSGQERNYEQYFGPGTRLTVT.

The V and J genes are TRBV5-8 and TRBJ2-6, with D possibly TRBD1 on 6 matching bases. CDR1 and CDR2 from the germline V gene are SGHTS and YDEGEE. The CDR3 length is 15 residues. V was clipped by 5 bases and J by 0 bases, with 9 bases between them. In nucleotides, the CDR3 is TGTGCCAGCAGACTACAGGGCTCTGGGGCCAACGTCCTGACTTTC. Its protein is CASRLQGSGANVLTF. Together with reference TRBV5-8 and TRBJ2-6, the CDR3 gives the full variable domain: EAGVTQSPTHLIKTRGQQATLRCSPISGHTSVYWYQQALGLGLQFLLWYDEGEERNRGNFPPRFSGRQFPNYSSELNVNALELEDSALYLCASRLQGSGANVLTFGAGSRLTVL.

The rearrangement uses TRBV5-1 and TRBJ2-1, with TRBD2 matching 11 bases. Germline lookup yields CDR1 SGHRS and CDR2 YFSETQ. CDR3 size: 15 residues. V lost 0 bases to trimming and J lost 5 bases; unmatched junction nucleotides: 1. CDR3 loop: CASSLELAGDNEQFF. The CDR3 DNA is TGCGCCAGCAGCTTGGAACTAGCGGGAGACAATGAGCAGTTCTTC.

This clone was counted once. This chain links TRBV6-5 with TRBJ2-2; possibly TRBD1 for D (5 bases). Germline V gene data show CDR1 as MNHEY and CDR2 as SVGAGI. Deletions cut 7 bases from V and 6 bases from J, with 15 bases between. The CDR3 runs 14 residues. The CDR3 DNA reads as TGTGCCAGCAAGGGGTCCTGGGGTTCCGGGGAGCTGTTTTTT. This gives the protein CASKGSWGSGELFF.

The CDR3 loop is CASRIPGGAHNEQFF. DNA for the CDR3: TGTGCCAGCAGGATACCGGGCGGGGCCCACAATGAGCAGTTCTTC. The chain is built from TRBV27 and TRBJ2-1; tentative D call: TRBD2 (6 bases). The V end lost 6 bases, the J end lost 5 bases, and 17 bases lay between the germline ends. The CDR3 consists of 15 residues. The V gene's germline CDR1 is MNHEY and CDR2 SMNVEV (reference sequence).

This chain uses TRBV6-5 with TRBJ1-2; 9 bases are a match to TRBD1. The CDR3 runs to 15 residues. Germline V gene data show CDR1 as MNHEY and CDR2 as SVGAGI. The V segment lost 4 bases and the J segment 5 bases; nucleotides outside the gene matches: 8. The CDR3 nucleotides read TGTGCCAGCAGTTGGGAACAGGGGGCTGTATATGGCTACACCTTC. As protein: CASSWEQGAVYGYTF.

This sequence joins TRBV27 and TRBJ1-3; D is possibly TRBD1 (5 bases). CDR3 length equals 15 residues. The V and J ends lost 6 bases and 4 bases respectively, with 16 bases between them. Germline V gene lookup returns CDR1 MNHEY and CDR2 SMNVEV (reference sequence). In nucleotides, the CDR3 is TGTGCCAGCAGAGCATATGGGGCGGGAGGAAACACCATATATTTT. Translation gives CASRAYGAGGNTIYF.

The CDR3 loop reads CASSIAGQGATDTQYF. Here the CDR3 DNA reads TGTGCCAGTAGTATAGCAGGACAGGGGGCAACAGATACGCAGTATTTT. The chain couples TRBV19 to TRBJ2-3; 11 nucleotides agree with TRBD1. CDR3 length: 16 residues. J was trimmed by 3 bases and V by 1 base; bases with no gene match: 3. Germline assignment: CDR1 LNHDA and CDR2 SQIVND (reference sequence).

The rearrangement uses TRBV6-5 and TRBJ1-5, with TRBD1 identical over 7 bases. The CDR3 is 14 residues long. Germline-derived CDR1 and CDR2 are MNHEY and SVGAGI. The trim removed 6 bases at V and 3 bases at J, leaving 5 bases unmatched. CDR3 in amino acids: CASRPGGLNQPQHF. The CDR3 DNA follows: TGTGCCAGCAGACCAGGGGGGCTCAATCAGCCCCAGCATTTT.

The rearrangement uses TRBV9 and TRBJ2-2, with D maybe TRBD2 (6 bases). V was shortened by 9 bases and J by 0 bases, with 12 bases between the two germline ends. In germline, CDR1 is SGDLS, CDR2 YYNGEE. This CDR3 comprises 14 residues. Here the CDR3 reads CATGGSTNTGELFF. The CDR3 region has the DNA TGTGCCACCGGAGGGTCGACGAACACCGGGGAGCTGTTTTTT.